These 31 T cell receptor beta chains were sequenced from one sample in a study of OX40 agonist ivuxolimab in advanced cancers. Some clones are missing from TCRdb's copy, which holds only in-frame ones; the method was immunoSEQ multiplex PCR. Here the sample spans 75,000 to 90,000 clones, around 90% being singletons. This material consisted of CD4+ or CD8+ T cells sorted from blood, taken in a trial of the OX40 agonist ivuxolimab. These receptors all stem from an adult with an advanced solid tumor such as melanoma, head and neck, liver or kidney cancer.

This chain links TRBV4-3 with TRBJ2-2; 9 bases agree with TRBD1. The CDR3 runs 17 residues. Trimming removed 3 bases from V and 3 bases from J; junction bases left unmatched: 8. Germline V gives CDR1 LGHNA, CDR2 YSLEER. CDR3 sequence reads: CASSQSIRTGDTGELFF. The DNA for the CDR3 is TGCGCCAGCAGCCAGTCGATACGGACAGGGGACACCGGGGAGCTGTTTTTT.

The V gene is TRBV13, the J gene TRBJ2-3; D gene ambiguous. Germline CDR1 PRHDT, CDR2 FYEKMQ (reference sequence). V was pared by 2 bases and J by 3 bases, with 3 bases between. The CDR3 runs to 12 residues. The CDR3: CASSLQTDTQYF. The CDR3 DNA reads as TGTGCCAGCAGCTTACAGACAGATACGCAGTATTTT.

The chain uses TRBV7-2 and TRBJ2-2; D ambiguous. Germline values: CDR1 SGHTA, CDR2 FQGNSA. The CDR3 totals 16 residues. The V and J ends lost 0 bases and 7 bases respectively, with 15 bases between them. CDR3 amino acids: CASSLATASYVGELFF. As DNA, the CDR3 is TGTGCCAGCAGCTTAGCCACAGCATCCTACGTCGGGGAGCTGTTTTTT.

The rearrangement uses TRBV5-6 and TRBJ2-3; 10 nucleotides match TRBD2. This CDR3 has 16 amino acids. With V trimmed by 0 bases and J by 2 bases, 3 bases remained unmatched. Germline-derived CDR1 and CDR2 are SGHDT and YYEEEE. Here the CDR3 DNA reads TGTGCCAGCAGCTTGGCCAGCGGGGGGGCCACAGATACGCAGTATTTT. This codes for CASSLASGGATDTQYF.

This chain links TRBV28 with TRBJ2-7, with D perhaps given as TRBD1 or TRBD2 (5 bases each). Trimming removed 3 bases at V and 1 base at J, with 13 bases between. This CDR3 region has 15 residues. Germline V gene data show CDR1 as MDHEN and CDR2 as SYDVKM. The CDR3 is CASSLDHGASYEQYF. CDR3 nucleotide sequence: TGTGCCAGCAGTTTGGACCACGGGGCGTCCTACGAGCAGTACTTC.

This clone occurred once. CDR3 nucleotide sequence: TGTGCCAGCAGTTTCGGCAGGATGGGCAATCAGCCCCAGCATTTT. As protein: CASSFGRMGNQPQHF. V is TRBV28 and J is TRBJ1-5; D unresolved. The V and J ends lost 3 bases and 2 bases respectively, with 11 bases between them. The germline gives CDR1 MDHEN, CDR2 SYDVKM. The CDR3 length is 15 residues.

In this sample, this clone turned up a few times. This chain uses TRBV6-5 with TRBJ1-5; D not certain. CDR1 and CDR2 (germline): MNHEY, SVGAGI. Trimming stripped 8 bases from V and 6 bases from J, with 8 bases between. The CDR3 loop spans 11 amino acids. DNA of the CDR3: TGTGCCAGCGGCCCCACTCAGCCCCAGCATTTT. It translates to CASGPTQPQHF.

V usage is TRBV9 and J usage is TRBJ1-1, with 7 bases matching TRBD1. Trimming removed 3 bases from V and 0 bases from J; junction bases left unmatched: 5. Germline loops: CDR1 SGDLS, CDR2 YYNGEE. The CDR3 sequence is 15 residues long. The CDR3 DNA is TGTGCCAGCAGCGCAGGGACAGACATGAACACTGAAGCTTTCTTT. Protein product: CASSAGTDMNTEAFF.

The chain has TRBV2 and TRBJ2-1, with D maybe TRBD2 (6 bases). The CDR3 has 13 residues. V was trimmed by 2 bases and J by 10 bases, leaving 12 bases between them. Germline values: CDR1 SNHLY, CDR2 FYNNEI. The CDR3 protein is CASSENLAREQFF. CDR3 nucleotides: TGTGCCAGCAGTGAAAACCTAGCGAGGGAGCAGTTCTTC. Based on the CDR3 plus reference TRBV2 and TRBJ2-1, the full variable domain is EPEVTQTPSHQVTQMGQEVILRCVPISNHLYFYWYRQILGQKVEFLVSFYNNEISEKSEIFDDQFSVERPDGSNFTLKIRSTKLEDSAMYFCASSENLAREQFFGPGTRLTVL.

The CDR3 nucleotides read TGTGCCAGCAGTTACCCGGCTAGCGGGAGTTACAATGAGCAGTTCTTC. Amino acid sequence: CASSYPASGSYNEQFF. This chain links TRBV6-5 with TRBJ2-1, with 10 nucleotides matching TRBD2. CDR1 is MNHEY and CDR2 is SVGAGI in the germline V gene. The junction had 5 bases not matched to a gene; V was cut back by 2 bases and J by 4 bases. The CDR3 sequence is 16 residues long.

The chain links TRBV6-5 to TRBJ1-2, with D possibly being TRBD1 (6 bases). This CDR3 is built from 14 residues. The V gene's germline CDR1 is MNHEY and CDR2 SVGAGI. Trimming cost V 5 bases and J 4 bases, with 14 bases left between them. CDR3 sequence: CASSPGEGAYGYTF. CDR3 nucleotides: TGTGCCAGCAGTCCAGGGGAAGGAGCCTATGGCTACACCTTC.

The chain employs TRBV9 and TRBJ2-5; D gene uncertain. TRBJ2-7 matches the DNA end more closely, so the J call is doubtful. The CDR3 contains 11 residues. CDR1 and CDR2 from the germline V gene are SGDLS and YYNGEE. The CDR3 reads CASSASYEQYF. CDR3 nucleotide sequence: TGTGCCAGCAGCGCCTCCTACGAGCAGTACTTC.

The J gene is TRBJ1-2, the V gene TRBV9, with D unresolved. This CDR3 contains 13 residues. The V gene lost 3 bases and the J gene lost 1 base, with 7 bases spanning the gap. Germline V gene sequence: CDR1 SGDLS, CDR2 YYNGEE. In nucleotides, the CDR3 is TGTGCCAGCAGCGCCGGCAGTAACTATGGCTACACCTTC. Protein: CASSAGSNYGYTF.

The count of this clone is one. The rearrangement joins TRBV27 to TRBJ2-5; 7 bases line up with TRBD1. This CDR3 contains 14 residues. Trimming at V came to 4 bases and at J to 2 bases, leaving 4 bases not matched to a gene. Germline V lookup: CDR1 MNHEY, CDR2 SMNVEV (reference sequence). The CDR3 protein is CASSWTGLQETQYF. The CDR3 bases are TGTGCCAGCAGTTGGACAGGCCTTCAAGAGACCCAGTACTTC.

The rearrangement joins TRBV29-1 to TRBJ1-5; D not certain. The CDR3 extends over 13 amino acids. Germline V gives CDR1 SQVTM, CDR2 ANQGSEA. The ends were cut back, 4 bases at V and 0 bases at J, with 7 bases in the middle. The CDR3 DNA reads TGCAGCGTTGGGGTGGATAGCAATCAGCCCCAGCATTTT. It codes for CSVGVDSNQPQHF.

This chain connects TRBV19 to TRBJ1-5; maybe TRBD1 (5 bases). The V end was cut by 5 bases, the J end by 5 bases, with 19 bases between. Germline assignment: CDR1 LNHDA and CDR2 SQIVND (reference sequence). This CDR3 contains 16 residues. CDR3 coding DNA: TGTGCCAGTAGTCCTCTTACGCCGGCGGGGGATCAGCCCCAGCATTTT. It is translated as CASSPLTPAGDQPQHF. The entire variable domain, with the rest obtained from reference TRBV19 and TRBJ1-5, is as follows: DGGITQSPKYLFRKEGQNVTLSCEQNLNHDAMYWYRQDPGQGLRLIYYSQIVNDFQKGDIAEGYSVSREKKESFPLTVTSAQKNPTAFYLCASSPLTPAGDQPQHFGDGTRLSIL.

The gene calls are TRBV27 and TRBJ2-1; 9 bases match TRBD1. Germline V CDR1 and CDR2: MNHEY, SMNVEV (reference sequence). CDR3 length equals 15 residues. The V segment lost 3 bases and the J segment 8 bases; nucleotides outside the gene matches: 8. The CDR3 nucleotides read TGTGCCAGCAGTTTTAAACGGACAGGGGCTTATGAGCAGTTCTTC. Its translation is CASSFKRTGAYEQFF.

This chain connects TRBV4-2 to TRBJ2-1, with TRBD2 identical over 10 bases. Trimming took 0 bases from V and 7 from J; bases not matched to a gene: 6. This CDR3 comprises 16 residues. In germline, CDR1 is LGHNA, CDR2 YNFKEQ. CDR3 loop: CASSQEAGGPGNEQFF. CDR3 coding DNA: TGTGCCAGCAGCCAAGAAGCGGGAGGGCCGGGGAATGAGCAGTTCTTC.

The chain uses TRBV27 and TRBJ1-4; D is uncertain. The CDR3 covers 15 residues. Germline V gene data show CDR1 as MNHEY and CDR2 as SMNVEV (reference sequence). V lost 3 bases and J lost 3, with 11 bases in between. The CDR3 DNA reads TGTGCCAGCAGTTTTGTCGGACCGCCTAATGAAAAACTGTTTTTT. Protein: CASSFVGPPNEKLFF.

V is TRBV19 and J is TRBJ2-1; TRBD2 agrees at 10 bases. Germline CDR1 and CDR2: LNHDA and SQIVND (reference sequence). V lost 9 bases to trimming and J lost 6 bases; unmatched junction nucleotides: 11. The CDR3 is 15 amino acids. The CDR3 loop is CASTYRLAGSNEQFF. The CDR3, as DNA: TGTGCCAGCACTTACAGACTAGCGGGTTCCAATGAGCAGTTCTTC.

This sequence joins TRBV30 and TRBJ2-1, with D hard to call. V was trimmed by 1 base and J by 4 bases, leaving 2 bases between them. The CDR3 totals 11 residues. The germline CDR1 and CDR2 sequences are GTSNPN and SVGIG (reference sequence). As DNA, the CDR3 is TGTGCCTGGAGTGATTACAATGAGCAGTTCTTC. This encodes CAWSDYNEQFF.

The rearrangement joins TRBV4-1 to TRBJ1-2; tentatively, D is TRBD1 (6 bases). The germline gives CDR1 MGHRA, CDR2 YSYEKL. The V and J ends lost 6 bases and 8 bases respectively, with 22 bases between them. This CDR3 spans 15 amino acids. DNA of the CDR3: TGCGCCAGCAGGTGGGCGGAGGGGGGCGGTAAGGGCTACACCTTC. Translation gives CASRWAEGGGKGYTF.

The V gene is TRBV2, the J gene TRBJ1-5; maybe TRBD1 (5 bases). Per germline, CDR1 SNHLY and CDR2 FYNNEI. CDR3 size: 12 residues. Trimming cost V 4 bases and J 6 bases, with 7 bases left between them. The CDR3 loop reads CASSGGGQPQHF. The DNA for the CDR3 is TGTGCCAGCAGTGGGGGGGGTCAGCCCCAGCATTTT.

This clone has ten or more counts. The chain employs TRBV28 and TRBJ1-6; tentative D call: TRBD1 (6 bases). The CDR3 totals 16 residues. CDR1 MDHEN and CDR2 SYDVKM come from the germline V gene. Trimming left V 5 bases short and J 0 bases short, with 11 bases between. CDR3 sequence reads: CASSHRASSYNSPLHF. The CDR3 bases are TGTGCCAGCAGTCACAGGGCCAGCTCCTATAATTCACCCCTCCACTTT.

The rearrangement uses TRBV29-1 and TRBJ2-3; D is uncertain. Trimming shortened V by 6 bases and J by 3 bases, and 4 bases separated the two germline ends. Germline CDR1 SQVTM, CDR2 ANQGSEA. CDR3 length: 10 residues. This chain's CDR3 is CSVGTDTQYF. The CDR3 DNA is TGCAGCGTGGGAACAGATACGCAGTATTTT.

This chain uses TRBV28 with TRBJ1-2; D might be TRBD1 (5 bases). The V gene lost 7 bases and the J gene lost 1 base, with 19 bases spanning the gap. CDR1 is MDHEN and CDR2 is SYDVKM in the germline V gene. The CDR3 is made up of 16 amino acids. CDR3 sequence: CASTAAGHLFNYGYTF. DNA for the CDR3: TGTGCCAGCACCGCAGCAGGGCACCTCTTTAACTATGGCTACACCTTC.

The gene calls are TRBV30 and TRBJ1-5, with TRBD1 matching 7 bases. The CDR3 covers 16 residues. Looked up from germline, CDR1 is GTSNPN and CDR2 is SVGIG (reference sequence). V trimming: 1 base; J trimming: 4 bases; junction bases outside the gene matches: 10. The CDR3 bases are TGTGCCTGGAGTGGACAGGGAAGGGGAATTAATCAGCCCCAGCATTTT. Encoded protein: CAWSGQGRGINQPQHF.

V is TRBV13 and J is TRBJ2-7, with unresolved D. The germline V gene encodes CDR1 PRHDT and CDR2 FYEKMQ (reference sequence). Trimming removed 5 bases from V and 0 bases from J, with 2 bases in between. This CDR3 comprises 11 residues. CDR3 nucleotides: TGTGCCAGCAGCGACTCCTACGAGCAGTACGTC. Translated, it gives CASSDSYEQYV.

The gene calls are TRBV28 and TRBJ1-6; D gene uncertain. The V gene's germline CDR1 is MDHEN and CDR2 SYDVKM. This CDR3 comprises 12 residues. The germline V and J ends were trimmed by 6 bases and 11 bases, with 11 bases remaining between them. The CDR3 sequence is CASSQGSTPLHF. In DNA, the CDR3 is TGTGCCAGCAGCCAAGGGTCCACACCCCTCCACTTT. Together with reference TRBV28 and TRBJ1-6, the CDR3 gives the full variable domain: DVKVTQSSRYLVKRTGEKVFLECVQDMDHENMFWYRQDPGLGLRLIYFSYDVKMKEKGDIPEGYSVSREKKERFSLILESASTNQTSMYLCASSQGSTPLHFGNGTRLTVT.

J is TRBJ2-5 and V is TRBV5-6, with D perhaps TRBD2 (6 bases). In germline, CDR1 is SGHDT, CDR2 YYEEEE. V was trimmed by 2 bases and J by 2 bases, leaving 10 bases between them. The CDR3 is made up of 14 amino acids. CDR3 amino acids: CASSFRGGQETQYF. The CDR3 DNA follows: TGTGCCAGCAGCTTCCGGGGAGGTCAAGAGACCCAGTACTTC.

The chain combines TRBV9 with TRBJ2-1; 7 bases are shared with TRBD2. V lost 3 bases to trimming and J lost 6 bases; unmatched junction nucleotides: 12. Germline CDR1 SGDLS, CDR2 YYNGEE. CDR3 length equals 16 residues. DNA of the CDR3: TGTGCCAGCAGCGCCTCTAGCGGACGGGCCCTCAATGAGCAGTTCTTC. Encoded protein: CASSASSGRALNEQFF.